The present T cell receptor (beta chain) was sequenced within a study of blood T cell repertoires in COVID-19. Turning to the study itself: Collection of acute and convalescent COVID-19 samples took place in the United States, Italy and Spain. PBMCs, B-cell-depleted T cells, or T cells provided the cDNA or gDNA that made up the material.

Germline values: CDR1 SGHNT, CDR2 YYREEE (reference sequence). The length of the CDR3 is 14 residues. Between the trimmed V and J ends, which lost 7 bases and 5 bases, there was a span of 16 bases. Per the study methods: Estimation of nucleated cell counts relied on the amplification of reference gene primers. The method was immunoSEQ multiplex PCR; TCRdb's version includes in-frame clones alone and lacks a portion of them. The DNA gave D and trimming, while V, J and clone size come from that table. The sample contains approximately 170,000 clones, roughly 84% of which appear only once. Enrolled during active infection, Seattle patients were then followed longitudinally.

The chain couples TRBV5-4 to TRBJ2-1; D is possibly TRBD2 (6 bases). Sequenced: peripheral blood. This sequence originates from a man aged 80 or over with COVID-19, enrolled during active disease. The CDR3 here is CASPSGTPNNEQFF. In nucleotides, the CDR3 is TGTGCCAGCCCCTCCGGGACTCCTAACAATGAGCAGTTCTTC. Drawing the rest from reference TRBV5-4 and TRBJ2-1, the complete variable domain is ETGVTQSPTHLIKTRGQQVTLRCSSQSGHNTVSWYQQALGQGPQFIFQYYREEENGRGNFPPRFSGLQFPNYSSELNVNALELDDSALYLCASPSGTPNNEQFFGPGTRLTVL.